A selection of T cell receptor beta chains follows, all from one sample in a study of T-cell memory formation after mild COVID-19. TCRdb re-called the 5' RACE reads with MiXCR, one entry per CDR3 protein. This table holds 550,000 to 600,000 distinct CDR3 sequences, roughly 20% found once. Sequenced input: PBMCs or a T cell subset sorted from them (not recorded which). The source of these receptors is an adult woman who had mild COVID-19 (a few samples of this study predate the infection). Cell type and time point are not known. The CDR3 runs from the conserved cysteine through the conserved F or W. The D gene is left open where the match is weak. Clone size is stated in some rows and not others, as once, few, many or a class when expanded.

d_gene,v_gene,j_gene,abundance,CDR3nt,CDR3aa
-,TRBV7-9,TRBJ2-7,few,TGTGCCAGCAGCTCGGATACCAAGTACGAGCAGTACTTC,CASSSDTKYEQYF
-,TRBV10-3,TRBJ1-5,-,TGTGCCATCAGGGACCGGGATAGCAATCAGCCCCAGCATTTT,CAIRDRDSNQPQHF
TRBD1,TRBV6-1,TRBJ2-5,-,TGTGCCAGCAGCCAAGGGATCGCGGGACAGGGAAGGAGAGAGACCCAGTACTTC,CASSQGIAGQGRRETQYF
TRBD2,TRBV3-1,TRBJ2-1,few,TGTGCCAGCAGCCAATACTTGGCGGGGGTTGAGCAGTTCTTC,CASSQYLAGVEQFF
-,TRBV6-5,TRBJ1-1,-,TGTGCCAGCAGCCAACGACCCATCCCGGCCACTGAAGCTTTCTTT,CASSQRPIPATEAFF
-,TRBV12-3/TRBV12-4,TRBJ1-5,many,TGTGCCAGCAGTTTTGGGGGAGGTCAGCCCCAGCATTTT,CASSFGGGQPQHF
TRBD1,TRBV12-3/TRBV12-4,TRBJ2-2,-,TGTGCCAGCAGTTTAACTGCAGGGGGCGGTTCCGGGGAGCTGTTTTTT,CASSLTAGGGSGELFF
TRBD2,TRBV9,TRBJ2-5,few,TGTGCCAGCAACCGGGGGGGAGACGAAGAGACCCAGTACTTC,CASNRGGDEETQYF
TRBD2,TRBV20-1,TRBJ2-1,-,TGCAGTGCTAGAGAATACCGGACTAGCGGTTACAATGAGCAGTTCTTC,CSAREYRTSGYNEQFF
-,TRBV12-3/TRBV12-4,TRBJ1-4,-,TGTGCCAGCAGTCTAAGAGGAGCTTTGGGTGAAAAACTGTTTTTT,CASSLRGALGEKLFF
TRBD2,TRBV7-6,TRBJ2-1,few,TGTGCCAGCAGCTTACCAACTAGCGGGAGCCCGTCCTACAATGAGCAGTTCTTC,CASSLPTSGSPSYNEQFF
-,TRBV18,TRBJ1-1,few,TGTGCCAGCTCACCTAGGTCAGAGTTCAACACTGAAGCTTTCTTT,CASSPRSEFNTEAFF
TRBD2,TRBV24-1,TRBJ2-2,few,TGTGCCACCAGGTCAGCGGGAGGCACCGGGGAGCTGTTTTTT,CATRSAGGTGELFF
TRBD1,TRBV3-1,TRBJ2-7,few,TGTGCCAGCAGCCAAGAAGTAGGAAAGGGGGCGAATTCCTACGAGCAGTACTTC,CASSQEVGKGANSYEQYF
TRBD1,TRBV7-9,TRBJ1-3,-,TGTGCCAGCGGGAGGGACAGCAACACCATATATTTT,CASGRDSNTIYF
-,TRBV4-1,TRBJ1-2,-,TGCGCCAGCAGCCAACATAGGCTCCAGGGAAGCGCCCGGCTTTCCCCTGGCTACACCTTC,CASSQHRLQGSARLSPGYTF
TRBD1,TRBV5-5,TRBJ1-6,few,TGTGCCAGCAGCGGGGGACAGGCAATTGAACCCCTCCACTTT,CASSGGQAIEPLHF
TRBD2,TRBV7-8,TRBJ2-2,many,TGTGCCAGCAGCTCCCCGGGACTAGCGGGAGGGGCCGGGGAGCTGTTTTTT,CASSSPGLAGGAGELFF
-,TRBV24-1,TRBJ1-6,-,TGTGCCACCAGTCCCTTTGGACCCCTCCACTTT,CATSPFGPLHF
TRBD1,TRBV29-1,TRBJ2-5,few,TGCAGCGTCGACAGAGGACAGGCTGAGACCCAGTACTTC,CSVDRGQAETQYF
-,TRBV5-4,TRBJ1-1,few,TGTGCCAGCAGCTTCTTGGGGGCAGGGTTCATGAACACTGAAGCTTTCTTT,CASSFLGAGFMNTEAFF
-,TRBV7-2,TRBJ1-6,-,TGTGCCAGCAGCTTAGGGCAGAAAGGTTCACCCCTCCACTTT,CASSLGQKGSPLHF
-,TRBV7-6,TRBJ1-5,-,TGTGCCAGCAGCTTCCAGGCGTTCAGGCAGCCCCAGCATTTT,CASSFQAFRQPQHF
-,TRBV12-3/TRBV12-4,TRBJ2-1,-,TGTGCCAGCAGTTCCCAAGGGACTCACAATGAGCAGTTCTTC,CASSSQGTHNEQFF
-,TRBV7-9,TRBJ1-2,-,TGTGCCAGCAGCTTCGCAGGGAGAGTGGATGGCTACACCTTC,CASSFAGRVDGYTF
TRBD2,TRBV12-3/TRBV12-4,TRBJ2-7,-,TGTGCCAGCAGCCGCGGGGGGGACCTTTACGAGCAGTACTTC,CASSRGGDLYEQYF
-,TRBV9,TRBJ2-1,-,TGTGCCAGCAGCCCCGTGGTACAGGGAGAAGAGCAGTTCTTC,CASSPVVQGEEQFF
TRBD2,TRBV12-3/TRBV12-4,TRBJ2-7,-,TGTGCCAGCAGTCCAACCAGCGGGGGGCTCGAGCAGTACTTC,CASSPTSGGLEQYF
-,TRBV27,TRBJ1-1,-,TGTGCCAGCGGTCAGGGTCTCCATGAAGCTTTCTTT,CASGQGLHEAFF
TRBD2,TRBV12-3/TRBV12-4,TRBJ2-5,few,TGTGCCAGCAGTCCCTTTAGCGGGAGCCCAGAGACCCAGTACTTC,CASSPFSGSPETQYF
TRBD2,TRBV7-2,TRBJ2-7,-,TGTGCCAGCAGCTTAAATCCGGCGGGAGTCTACGAGCAGTACTTC,CASSLNPAGVYEQYF
TRBD2,TRBV19,TRBJ2-7,-,TGTGCCAGTAACGAAGGGACTAGCGGAAGCGAGCAGTACTTC,CASNEGTSGSEQYF
-,TRBV12-3/TRBV12-4,TRBJ2-1,few,TGTGCCAGCAGTTTTGCTCGGGGGGCCGACTACAATGAGCAGTTCTTC,CASSFARGADYNEQFF
TRBD1,TRBV7-8,TRBJ2-1,-,TGTGCCAGCATTACCGGGACAGGGGCCTACAATGAGCAGTTCTTC,CASITGTGAYNEQFF
-,TRBV29-1,TRBJ2-5,-,TGCAGCGTTGTCGGGGGATTGAGAGAGACCCAGTACTTC,CSVVGGLRETQYF